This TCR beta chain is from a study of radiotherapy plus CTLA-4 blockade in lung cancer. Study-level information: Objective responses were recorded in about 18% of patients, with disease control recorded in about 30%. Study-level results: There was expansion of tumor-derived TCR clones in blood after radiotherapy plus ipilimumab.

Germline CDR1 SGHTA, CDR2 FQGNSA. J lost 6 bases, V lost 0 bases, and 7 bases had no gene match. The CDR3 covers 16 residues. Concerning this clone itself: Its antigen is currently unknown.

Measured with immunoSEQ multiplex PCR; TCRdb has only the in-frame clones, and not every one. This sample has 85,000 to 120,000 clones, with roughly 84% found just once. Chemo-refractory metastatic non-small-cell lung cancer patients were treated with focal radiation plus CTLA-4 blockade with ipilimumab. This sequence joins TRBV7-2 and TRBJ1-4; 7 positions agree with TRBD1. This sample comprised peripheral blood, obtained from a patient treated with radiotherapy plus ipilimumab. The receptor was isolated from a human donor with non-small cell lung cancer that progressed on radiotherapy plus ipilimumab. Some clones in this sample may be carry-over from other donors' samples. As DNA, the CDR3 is TGTGCCAGCAGCTTAGCGCAGGGGCAGGGGGATGAAAAACTGTTTTTT. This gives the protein CASSLAQGQGDEKLFF.